This entry is about one TCR beta chain. Its antigen is unidentified. Using quantitative 5'-RACE with molecular barcodes, the authors made TCR beta libraries. TCRdb independently ran MiXCR on the 5' RACE reads; one entry per CDR3 protein. The data hold 250,000 to 350,000 distinct CDR3 sequences, with around 19% observed a single time. These data originate in a study of CD8 T cells in ankylosing spondylitis. General study results and limits: A TCR beta motif made of under 10 highly homologous variants seemed typical of ankylosing spondylitis blood. Earlier studies detected some motif variants in reactive arthritis synovial fluid and blood.

The CDR3 is 15 residues long. CDR1 is MNHNS and CDR2 is SASEGT in the germline V gene. The ends were cut back, 6 bases at V and 5 bases at J, with 19 bases in the middle. This TCR derives from a male donor with ankylosing spondylitis or in good health (not recorded which). This rearrangement joins TRBV6-1 to TRBJ1-1, with a weak D call TRBD1 (5 bases). Sequencing used blood, either unsorted or a sorted T cell fraction (not recorded which). Here the CDR3 reads CASSPLSGGMTEAFF. The CDR3, as DNA: TGTGCCAGCAGCCCCCTTTCGGGGGGGATGACTGAAGCTTTCTTT.